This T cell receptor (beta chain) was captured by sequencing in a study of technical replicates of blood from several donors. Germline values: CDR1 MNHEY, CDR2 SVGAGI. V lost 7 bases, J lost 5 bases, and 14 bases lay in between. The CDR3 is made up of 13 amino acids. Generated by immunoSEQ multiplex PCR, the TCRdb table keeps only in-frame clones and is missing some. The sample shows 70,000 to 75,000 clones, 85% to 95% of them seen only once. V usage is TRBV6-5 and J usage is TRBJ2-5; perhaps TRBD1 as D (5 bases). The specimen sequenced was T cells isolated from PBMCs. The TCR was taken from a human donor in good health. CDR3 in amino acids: CASKIRARETQYF. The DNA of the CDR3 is TGTGCCAGCAAAATCAGGGCACGGGAGACCCAGTACTTC.